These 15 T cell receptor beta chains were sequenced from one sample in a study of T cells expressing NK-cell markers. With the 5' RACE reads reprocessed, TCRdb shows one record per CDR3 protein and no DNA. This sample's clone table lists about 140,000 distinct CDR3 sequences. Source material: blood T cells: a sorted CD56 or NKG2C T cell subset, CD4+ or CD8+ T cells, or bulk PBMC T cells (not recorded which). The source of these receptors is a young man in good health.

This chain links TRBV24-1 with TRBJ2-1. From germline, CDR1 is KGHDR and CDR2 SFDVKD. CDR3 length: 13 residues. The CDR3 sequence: CATSDLFWGEQFF.

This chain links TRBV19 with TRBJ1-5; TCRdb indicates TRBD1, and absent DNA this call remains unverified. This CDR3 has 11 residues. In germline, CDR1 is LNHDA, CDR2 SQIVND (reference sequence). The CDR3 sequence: CASRGAGFGHF.

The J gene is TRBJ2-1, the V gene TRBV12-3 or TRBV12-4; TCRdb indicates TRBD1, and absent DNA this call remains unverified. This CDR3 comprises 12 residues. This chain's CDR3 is CASSTGTTEQFF.

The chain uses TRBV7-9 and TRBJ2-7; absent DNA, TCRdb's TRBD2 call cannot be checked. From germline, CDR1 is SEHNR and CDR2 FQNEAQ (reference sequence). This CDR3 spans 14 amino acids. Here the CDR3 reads CASSLPGLSYEQYF.

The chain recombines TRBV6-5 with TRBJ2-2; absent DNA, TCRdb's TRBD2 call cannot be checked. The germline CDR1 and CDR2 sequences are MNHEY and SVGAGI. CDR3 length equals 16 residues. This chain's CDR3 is CASSSPGTSLHGELFF.

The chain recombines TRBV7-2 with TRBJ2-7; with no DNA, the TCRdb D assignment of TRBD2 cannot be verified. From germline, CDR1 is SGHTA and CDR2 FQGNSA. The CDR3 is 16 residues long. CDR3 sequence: CASSLGLLAGGYEQYF.

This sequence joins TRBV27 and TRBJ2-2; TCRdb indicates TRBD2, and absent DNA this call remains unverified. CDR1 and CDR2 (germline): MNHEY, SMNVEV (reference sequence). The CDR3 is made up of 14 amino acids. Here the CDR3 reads CASSPGLPAGELFF.

The CDR3: CASSYLASTGELFF. The genes are TRBV6-5 and TRBJ2-2. This CDR3 comprises 14 residues. Germline CDR1 is MNHEY and CDR2 is SVGAGI.

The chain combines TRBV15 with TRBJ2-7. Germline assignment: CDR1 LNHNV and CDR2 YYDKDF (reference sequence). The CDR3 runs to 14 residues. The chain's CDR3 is CATSRMDGSYEQYF.

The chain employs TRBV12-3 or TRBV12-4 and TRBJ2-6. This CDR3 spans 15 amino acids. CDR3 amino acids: CASSLISSGANILTF.

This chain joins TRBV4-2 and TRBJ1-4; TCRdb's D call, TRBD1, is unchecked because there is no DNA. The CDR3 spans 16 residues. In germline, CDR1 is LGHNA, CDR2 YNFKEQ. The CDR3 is CASSQEAATVNEKLFF.

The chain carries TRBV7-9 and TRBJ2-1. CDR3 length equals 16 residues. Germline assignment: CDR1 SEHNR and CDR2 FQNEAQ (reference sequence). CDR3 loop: CASSLLAGPTYNEQFF.

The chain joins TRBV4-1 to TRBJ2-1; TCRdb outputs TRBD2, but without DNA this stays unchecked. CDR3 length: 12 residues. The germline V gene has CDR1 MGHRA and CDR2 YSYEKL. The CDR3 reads CASSQLGLRQFF.

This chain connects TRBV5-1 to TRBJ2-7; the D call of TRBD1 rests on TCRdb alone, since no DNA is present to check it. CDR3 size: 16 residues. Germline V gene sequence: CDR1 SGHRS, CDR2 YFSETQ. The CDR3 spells CASSGANDRGPYEQYF.

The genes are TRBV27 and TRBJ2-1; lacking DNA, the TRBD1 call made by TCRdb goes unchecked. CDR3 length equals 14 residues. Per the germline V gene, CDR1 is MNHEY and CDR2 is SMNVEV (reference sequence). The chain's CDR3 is CASSVDRGLNEQFF.